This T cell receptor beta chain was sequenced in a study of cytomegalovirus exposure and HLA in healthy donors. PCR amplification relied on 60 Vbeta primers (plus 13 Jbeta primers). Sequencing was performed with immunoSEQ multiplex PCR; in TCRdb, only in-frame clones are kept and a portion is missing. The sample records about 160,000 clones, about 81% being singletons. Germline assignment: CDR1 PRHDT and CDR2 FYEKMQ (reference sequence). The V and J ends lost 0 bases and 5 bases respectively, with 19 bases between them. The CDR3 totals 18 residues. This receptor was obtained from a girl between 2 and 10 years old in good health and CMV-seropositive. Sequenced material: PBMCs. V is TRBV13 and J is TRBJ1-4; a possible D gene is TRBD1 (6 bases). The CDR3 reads CASSLGYVSGGLNEKLFF. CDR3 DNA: TGTGCCAGCAGCTTAGGCTACGTGTCCGGGGGGCTAAATGAAAAACTGTTTTTT.